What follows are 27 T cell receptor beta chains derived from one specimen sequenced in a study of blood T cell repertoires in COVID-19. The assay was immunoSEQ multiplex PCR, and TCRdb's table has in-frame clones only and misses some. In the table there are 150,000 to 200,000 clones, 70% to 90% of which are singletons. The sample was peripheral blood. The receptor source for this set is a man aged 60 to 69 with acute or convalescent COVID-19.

CDR3 DNA: TGTGCCATAAAACTAAACGGTGGCACTGAAGCTTTCTTT. Its protein product is CAIKLNGGTEAFF. The gene calls are TRBV10-3 and TRBJ1-1, with D unresolved. The V gene's germline CDR1 is ENHRY and CDR2 SYGVKD. The CDR3 is 13 residues long. V gave up 9 bases and J gave up 4 bases, with 15 bases separating them.

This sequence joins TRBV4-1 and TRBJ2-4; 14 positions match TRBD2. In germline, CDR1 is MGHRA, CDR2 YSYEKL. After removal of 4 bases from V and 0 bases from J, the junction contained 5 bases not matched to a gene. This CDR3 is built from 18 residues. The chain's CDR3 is CASSLGTSGGLAKNIQYF. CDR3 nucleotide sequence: TGCGCCAGCAGCCTTGGGACTAGCGGGGGTTTAGCCAAAAACATTCAGTACTTC.

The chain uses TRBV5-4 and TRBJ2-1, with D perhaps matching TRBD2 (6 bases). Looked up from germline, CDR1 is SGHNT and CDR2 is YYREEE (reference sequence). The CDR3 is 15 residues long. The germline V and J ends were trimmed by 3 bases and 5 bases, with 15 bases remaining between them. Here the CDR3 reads CASSSDPGSHNEQFF. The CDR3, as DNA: TGTGCCAGCAGCTCTGACCCCGGGAGCCACAATGAGCAGTTCTTC.

The CDR3 is CAIGRTGNYGYTF. CDR3 in DNA: TGTGCCATCGGGCGGACTGGGAACTATGGCTACACCTTC. This chain uses TRBV10-3 with TRBJ1-2; the D is unclear. With 8 bases removed from V and 2 bases from J, the gap between germline ends came to 12 bases. In germline, CDR1 is ENHRY, CDR2 SYGVKD. This CDR3 is built from 13 residues.

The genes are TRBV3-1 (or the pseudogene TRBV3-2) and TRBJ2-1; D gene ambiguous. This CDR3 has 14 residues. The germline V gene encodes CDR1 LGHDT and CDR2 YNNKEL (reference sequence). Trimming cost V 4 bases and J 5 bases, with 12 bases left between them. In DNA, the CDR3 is TGTGCCAGCAGCCCACTGTCTACTCACAATGAGCAGTTCTTC. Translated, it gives CASSPLSTHNEQFF.

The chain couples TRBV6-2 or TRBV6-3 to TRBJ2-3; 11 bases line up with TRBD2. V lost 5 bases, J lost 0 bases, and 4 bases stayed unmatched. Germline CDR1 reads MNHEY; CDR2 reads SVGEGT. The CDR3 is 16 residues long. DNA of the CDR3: TGTGCCAGCAGTCCGGGACTAGCGGCTAGCACAGATACGCAGTATTTT. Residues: CASSPGLAASTDTQYF.

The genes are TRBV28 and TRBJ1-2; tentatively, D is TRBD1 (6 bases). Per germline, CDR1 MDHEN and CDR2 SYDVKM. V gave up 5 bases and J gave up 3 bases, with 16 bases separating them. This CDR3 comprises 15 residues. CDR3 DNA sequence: TGTGCCAGCAGTAGCCCCCCCGACAGGTACTATGGCTACACCTTC. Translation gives CASSSPPDRYYGYTF.

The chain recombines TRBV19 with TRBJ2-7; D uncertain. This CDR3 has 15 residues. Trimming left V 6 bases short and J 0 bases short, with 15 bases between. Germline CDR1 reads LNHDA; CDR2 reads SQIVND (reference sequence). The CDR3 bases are TGTGCCAGTAGCTCAGTAGAGGCTCCCTCCTACGAGCAGTACTTC. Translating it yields CASSSVEAPSYEQYF.

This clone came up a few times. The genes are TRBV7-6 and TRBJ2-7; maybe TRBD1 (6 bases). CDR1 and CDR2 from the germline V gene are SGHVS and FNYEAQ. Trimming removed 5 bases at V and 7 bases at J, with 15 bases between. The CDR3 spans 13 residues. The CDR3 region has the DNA TGTGCCAGCAGCGACTTACAGGGTGGGGAGCAGTACTTC. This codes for CASSDLQGGEQYF.

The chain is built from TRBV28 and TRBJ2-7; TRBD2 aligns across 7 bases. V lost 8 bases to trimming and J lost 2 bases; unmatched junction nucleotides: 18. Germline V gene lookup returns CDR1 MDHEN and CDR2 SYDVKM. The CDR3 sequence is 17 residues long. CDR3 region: CASGRGTGGRWAYEQYF. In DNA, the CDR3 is TGTGCCAGCGGGCGGGGGACCGGTGGCCGCTGGGCCTACGAGCAGTACTTC.

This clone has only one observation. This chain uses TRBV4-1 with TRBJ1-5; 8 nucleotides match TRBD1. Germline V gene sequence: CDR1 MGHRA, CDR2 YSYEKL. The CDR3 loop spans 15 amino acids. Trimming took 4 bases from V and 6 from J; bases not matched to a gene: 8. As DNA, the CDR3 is TGCGCCAGCAGCCCGTGGACAGGGTGGTTTCAGCCCCAGCATTTT. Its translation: CASSPWTGWFQPQHF.

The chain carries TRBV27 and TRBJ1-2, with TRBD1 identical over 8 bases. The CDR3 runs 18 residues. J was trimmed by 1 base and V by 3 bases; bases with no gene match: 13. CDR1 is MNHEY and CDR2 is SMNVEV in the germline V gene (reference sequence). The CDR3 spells CASSFTPGQGYINYGYTF. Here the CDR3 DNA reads TGTGCCAGCAGTTTCACCCCAGGACAGGGATATATTAACTATGGCTACACCTTC.

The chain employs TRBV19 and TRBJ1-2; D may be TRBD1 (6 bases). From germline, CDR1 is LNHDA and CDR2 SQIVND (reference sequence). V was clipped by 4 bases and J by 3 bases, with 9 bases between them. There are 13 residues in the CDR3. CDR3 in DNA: TGTGCCAGTAGTAGGACAGCAGACTATGGCTACACCTTC. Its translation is CASSRTADYGYTF.

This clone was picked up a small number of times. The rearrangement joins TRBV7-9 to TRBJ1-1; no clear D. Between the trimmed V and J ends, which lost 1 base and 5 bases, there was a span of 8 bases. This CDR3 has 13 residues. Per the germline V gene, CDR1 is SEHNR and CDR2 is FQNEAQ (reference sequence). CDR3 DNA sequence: TGTGCCAGCAGCTTAGACAGCCAGACTGAAGCTTTCTTT. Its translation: CASSLDSQTEAFF.

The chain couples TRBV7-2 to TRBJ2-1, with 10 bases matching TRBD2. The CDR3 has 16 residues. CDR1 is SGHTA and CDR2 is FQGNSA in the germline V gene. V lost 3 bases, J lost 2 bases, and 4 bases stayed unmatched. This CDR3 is CASSFPGLATYNEQFF. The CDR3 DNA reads TGTGCCAGCAGCTTCCCGGGACTAGCGACCTACAATGAGCAGTTCTTC.

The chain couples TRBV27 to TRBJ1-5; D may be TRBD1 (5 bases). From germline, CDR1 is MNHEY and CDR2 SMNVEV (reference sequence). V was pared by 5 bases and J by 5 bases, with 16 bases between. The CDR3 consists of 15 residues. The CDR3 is CASSPYSAGYQPQHF. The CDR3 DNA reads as TGTGCCAGCAGTCCGTACTCCGCAGGGTATCAGCCCCAGCATTTT.

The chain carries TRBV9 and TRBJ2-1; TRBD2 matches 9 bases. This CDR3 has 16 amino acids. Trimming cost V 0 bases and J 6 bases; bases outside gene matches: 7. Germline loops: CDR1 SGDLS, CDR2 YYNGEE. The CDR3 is CASSVGGAGGLNEQFF. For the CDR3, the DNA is TGTGCCAGCAGCGTAGGAGGGGCGGGAGGGCTCAATGAGCAGTTCTTC.

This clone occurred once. CDR3 residues: CASSTPGTASTDTQYF. The CDR3 coding sequence is TGCGCCAGCAGCACCCCGGGGACAGCGAGCACAGATACGCAGTATTTT. The chain employs TRBV5-1 and TRBJ2-3; 7 positions match TRBD1. The V gene end was trimmed by 4 bases and the J gene end by 0 bases; junction bases not matched to a gene: 8. Germline CDR1 is SGHRS and CDR2 is YFSETQ. This CDR3 has 16 residues.

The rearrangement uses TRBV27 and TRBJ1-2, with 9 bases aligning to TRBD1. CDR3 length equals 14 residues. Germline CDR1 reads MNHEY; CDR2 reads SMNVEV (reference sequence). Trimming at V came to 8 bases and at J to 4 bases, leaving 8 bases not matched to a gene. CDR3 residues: CASASGTGLYGYTF. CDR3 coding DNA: TGTGCCAGCGCTTCCGGGACAGGGCTCTATGGCTACACCTTC.

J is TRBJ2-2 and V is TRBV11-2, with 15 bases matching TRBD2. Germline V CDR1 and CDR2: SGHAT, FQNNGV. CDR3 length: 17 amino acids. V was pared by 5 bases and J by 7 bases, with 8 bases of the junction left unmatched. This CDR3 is CASSQGLAGGFSGELFF. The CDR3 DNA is TGTGCCAGCAGCCAAGGACTAGCGGGAGGGTTTAGCGGGGAGCTGTTTTTT.

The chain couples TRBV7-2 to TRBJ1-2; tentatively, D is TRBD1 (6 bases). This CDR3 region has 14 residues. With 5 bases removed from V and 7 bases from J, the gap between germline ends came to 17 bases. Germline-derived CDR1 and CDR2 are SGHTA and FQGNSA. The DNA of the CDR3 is TGTGCCAGCAGCCCCCCCGGGACAAATTTTGGCTACACCTTC. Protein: CASSPPGTNFGYTF.

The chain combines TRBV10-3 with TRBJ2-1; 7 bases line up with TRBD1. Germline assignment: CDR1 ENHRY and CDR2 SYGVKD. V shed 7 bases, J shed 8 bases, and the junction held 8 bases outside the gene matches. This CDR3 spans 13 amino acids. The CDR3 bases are TGTGCCATCATGAGCAGGGGGATGGATGAGCAGTTCTTC. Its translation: CAIMSRGMDEQFF.

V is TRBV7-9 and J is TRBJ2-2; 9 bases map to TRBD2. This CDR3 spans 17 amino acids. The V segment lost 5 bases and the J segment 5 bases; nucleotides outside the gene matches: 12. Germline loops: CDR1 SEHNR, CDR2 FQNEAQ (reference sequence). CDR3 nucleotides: TGTGCCAGCAGCCCCCTTCTCGTAGCGGGAGATACCGGGGAGCTGTTTTTT. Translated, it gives CASSPLLVAGDTGELFF.

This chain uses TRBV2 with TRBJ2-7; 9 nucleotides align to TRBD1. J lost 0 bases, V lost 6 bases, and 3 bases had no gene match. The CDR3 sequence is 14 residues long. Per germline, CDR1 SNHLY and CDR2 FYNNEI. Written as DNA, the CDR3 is TGTGCCAGCAGGGGACAGGGACTCTCCTACGAGCAGTACTTC. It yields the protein CASRGQGLSYEQYF.

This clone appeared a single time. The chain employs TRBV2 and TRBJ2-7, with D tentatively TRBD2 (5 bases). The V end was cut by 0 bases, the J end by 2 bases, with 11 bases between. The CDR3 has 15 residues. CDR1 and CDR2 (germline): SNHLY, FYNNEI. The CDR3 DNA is TGTGCCAGCAGTGAAGCGTCGGGGATTACCTACGAGCAGTACTTC. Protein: CASSEASGITYEQYF.

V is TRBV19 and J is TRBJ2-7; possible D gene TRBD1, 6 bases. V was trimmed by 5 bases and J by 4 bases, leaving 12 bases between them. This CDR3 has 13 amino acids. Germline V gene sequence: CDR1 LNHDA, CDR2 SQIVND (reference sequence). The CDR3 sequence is CASSPQQGYEQYF. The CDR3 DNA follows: TGTGCCAGTAGTCCGCAGCAGGGGTACGAGCAGTACTTC.

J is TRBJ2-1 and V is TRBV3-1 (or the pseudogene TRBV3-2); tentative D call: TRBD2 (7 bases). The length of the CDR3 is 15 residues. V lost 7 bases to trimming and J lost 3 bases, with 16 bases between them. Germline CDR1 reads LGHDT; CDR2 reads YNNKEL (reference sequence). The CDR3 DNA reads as TGTGCCAGCACTAAGGGGGGGAGAAACTACAATGAGCAGTTCTTC. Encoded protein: CASTKGGRNYNEQFF.